These T cell receptor beta chains were read from a single sample in a study of yellow fever vaccine responses in identical twins. One entry per CDR3 protein, called by TCRdb with MiXCR from the RT-PCR reads. The sample records 20,000 or so distinct CDR3 sequences, approximately 79% being singletons. The sample consisted of T cells from blood (PBMCs), unsorted or a sorted subset (not recorded which), taken before or after yellow fever vaccination (not recorded which). Every receptor here comes from a young woman who received the yellow fever vaccine. CDR3s include the opening cysteine and the closing phenylalanine or tryptophan. A D gene is named only where the DNA matches it firmly. Clone size is stated in some rows and not others, as once, few, many or a class when expanded.

J	V	D	size	DNA	CDR3
TRBJ2-1	TRBV28	TRBD2	-	TGTGCCAGCAGCTCGGGGGGGAGTTCGGTTGAACAGTTCTTC	CASSSGGSSVEQFF
TRBJ2-1	TRBV12-3/TRBV12-4	-	once	TGTGCCAGCAGTTTAGCGGGGCATGAGCAGTTCTTC	CASSLAGHEQFF
TRBJ2-2	TRBV10-3	-	-	TGTGCCATCAGTGAGACGGGACACCTGAACACCGGGGAGCTGTTTTTT	CAISETGHLNTGELFF
TRBJ2-1	TRBV5-1	-	-	TGCGCCAGCAGCTTGGGGGGGCCCAATGAGCAGTTCTTC	CASSLGGPNEQFF
TRBJ2-3	TRBV4-1	-	-	TGCGCCAGCAGCCACCCCGGGCTCGGGGCAGATACGCAGTATTTT	CASSHPGLGADTQYF
TRBJ2-1	TRBV4-1	-	-	TGCGCCAGCAGCCAAGGTAGGGAGCAGTTCTTC	CASSQGREQFF
TRBJ1-6	TRBV12-3/TRBV12-4	TRBD1	once	TGTGCCAGCAGTTTGACTCAGACAGGGAATTCACCCCTCCACTTT	CASSLTQTGNSPLHF
TRBJ2-3	TRBV12-3/TRBV12-4	-	-	TGTGCCAGCAGTTTAGCGGGGATTCGTGCAGATACGCAGTATTTT	CASSLAGIRADTQYF
TRBJ1-2	TRBV18	-	-	TGTGCCAGCTCACCGATGGGGGATGGCTACACCTTC	CASSPMGDGYTF
TRBJ2-7	TRBV2	TRBD1	-	TGTGCCAGCAGTGATAAGGGACAGAAGTTCTACGAGCAGTACTTC	CASSDKGQKFYEQYF
TRBJ1-3	TRBV5-5	-	-	TGTGCCAGCAGCCCCCCCATAGGAGCTGGAAACACCATATATTTT	CASSPPIGAGNTIYF
TRBJ1-1	TRBV7-9	-	-	TGTGCCAGCAGCTTAGAGAACACTGAAGCTTTCTTT	CASSLENTEAFF
TRBJ1-1	TRBV20-1	-	-	TGCAGTGCTAGCAGAAAGGACACTGAAGCTTTCTTT	CSASRKDTEAFF
TRBJ2-1	TRBV20-1	TRBD2	few	TGCAGTGCTAGAGGGGCGGGGGAGGGTATCAATGAGCAGTTCTTC	CSARGAGEGINEQFF
TRBJ2-2	TRBV3-1	-	-	TGTGCCAGCAGCCACCCCTGGCGGGGCACCACCGGGGAGCTGTTTTTT	CASSHPWRGTTGELFF
TRBJ2-7	TRBV4-1	TRBD2	-	TGCGCCAGCAGCCAAGGACTAGCTGCCGAGCAGTACTTC	CASSQGLAAEQYF
TRBJ2-7	TRBV5-6	-	-	TGTGCCAGCAGCTTGGCCAGCAGCTCCTACGAGCAGTACTTC	CASSLASSSYEQYF
TRBJ2-5	TRBV4-1	-	-	TGCGCCAGCAGCCGAACGTCTGGGACCGGGGAGACCCAGTACTTC	CASSRTSGTGETQYF
TRBJ2-1	TRBV20-1	-	-	TGCAGTGCCCACGGGAGCTCACAATACAATGAGCAGTTCTTC	CSAHGSSQYNEQFF
TRBJ2-3	TRBV4-2	-	-	TGTGCCAGCAGCCAAGGAGCGGGCTTGGGCTTTAGCACAGATACGCAGTATTTT	CASSQGAGLGFSTDTQYF
TRBJ2-3	TRBV5-1	-	-	TGCGCCAGCAGCTTGCCTCCGAGCACAGATACGCAGTATTTT	CASSLPPSTDTQYF
TRBJ2-3	TRBV11-1	TRBD2	few	TGTGCCAGCAGCTTCGGTGCGGGGGACACAGATACGCAGTATTTT	CASSFGAGDTDTQYF
TRBJ2-1	TRBV14	TRBD2	-	TGTGCCAGCAGCCAAGGACTAGCGGGAAGCTACAATGAGCAGTTCTTC	CASSQGLAGSYNEQFF
TRBJ1-6	TRBV6-5	TRBD1	-	TGTGCCAGCAGTTACTCGACAGGGAATTCACCCCTCCACTTT	CASSYSTGNSPLHF
TRBJ2-1	TRBV11-3	TRBD2	-	TGTGCCAGCAGCTTTCCTCTAGCGGTCTCCTACAATGAGCAGTTCTTC	CASSFPLAVSYNEQFF
TRBJ1-5	TRBV28	-	-	TGTGCCAGCAGTTTTCCTCATCATCCCCAGCATTTT	CASSFPHHPQHF
TRBJ1-6	TRBV18	TRBD1	few	TGTGCCAGCTCAACCTCGGACAGGGTTAATTCACCCCTCCACTTT	CASSTSDRVNSPLHF
TRBJ2-7	TRBV29-1	TRBD2	-	TGCAGCGTTAAGAGCGGGACCAACTACGAGCAGTACTTC	CSVKSGTNYEQYF
TRBJ1-1	TRBV10-3	-	-	TGTGCCATCAGCCACTCGGGTGAGAACACTGAAGCTTTCTTT	CAISHSGENTEAFF
TRBJ1-2	TRBV4-2	TRBD1	-	TGTGCCAGCAGCCAAGATTCCATACCAGGGGGCGACTATGGCTACACCTTC	CASSQDSIPGGDYGYTF
TRBJ2-7	TRBV2	-	-	TGTGCCAGCGGTCAGCCTATGACCTACGAGCAGTACTTC	CASGQPMTYEQYF
TRBJ2-7	TRBV6-1	-	-	TGTGCCAGCGTGGGTCCCTCCTACGAGCAGTACTTC	CASVGPSYEQYF
TRBJ2-5	TRBV12-3/TRBV12-4	-	-	TGTGCCAGCAGTTTTTCCCGGGACGTTTTTGAGACCCAGTACTTC	CASSFSRDVFETQYF
TRBJ2-7	TRBV28	-	-	TGTGCCAGCAGTTTAGGCGGGACGCGACCCCACGAGCAGTACTTC	CASSLGGTRPHEQYF
TRBJ1-6	TRBV29-1	-	-	TGCAGCGTTGAAGACTCGGCAGGGCTCTACGATAATTCACCCCTCCACTTT	CSVEDSAGLYDNSPLHF
TRBJ2-1	TRBV20-1	-	-	TGCAGTGCCCAGAGCGTCGGAGGGGGGGGGATTAATGAGCAGTTCTTC	CSAQSVGGGGINEQFF
TRBJ1-4	TRBV7-6	TRBD1	few	TGTGCCAGCAGCTCCGGACAGGGTGGAACTAATGAAAAACTGTTTTTT	CASSSGQGGTNEKLFF
TRBJ2-7	TRBV6-1	TRBD2	-	TGTGCCAGCAGTGTAACTAGCGGATCCTACGAGCAGTACTTC	CASSVTSGSYEQYF
TRBJ1-2	TRBV10-1	-	-	TGCGCCAGCAGTGATCTTCCAGGAGCGAGCTACACCTTC	CASSDLPGASYTF
TRBJ2-1	TRBV29-1	TRBD2	-	TGCAGCGTGGACCATAGCGGGAGGTTTGGGTATGAGCAGTTCTTC	CSVDHSGRFGYEQFF
TRBJ2-3	TRBV24-1	TRBD2	-	TGTGCCACCAGTGTTGGCGGGAGGGACACAGATACGCAGTATTTT	CATSVGGRDTDTQYF
TRBJ2-1	TRBV10-3	TRBD2	-	TGTGCCATCAGTGAGTCAGAAAGCGGGAGGTACAATGAGCAGTTCTTC	CAISESESGRYNEQFF
TRBJ1-3	TRBV12-3/TRBV12-4	-	-	TGTGCCAGCAGCTCCTTTAGGGTGGGATCTGGAAACACCATATATTTT	CASSSFRVGSGNTIYF
TRBJ1-2	TRBV11-3	-	few	TGTGCCAGCAGCTTAAATACGGAGAACTATGGCTACACCTTC	CASSLNTENYGYTF
TRBJ2-6	TRBV18	TRBD2	few	TGTGCCAGCTCACCACGGCGGGGGGGCTCGGAAGGGGCCAACGTCCTGACTTTC	CASSPRRGGSEGANVLTF
TRBJ2-3	TRBV7-6	-	-	TGTGCCAGCAGCTCAAGCGGCTTTAGCACAGATACGCAGTATTTT	CASSSSGFSTDTQYF
TRBJ2-7	TRBV18	-	-	TGTGCCAGCTCACCAACTTTCACCTACGAGCAGTACTTC	CASSPTFTYEQYF
TRBJ2-1	TRBV7-9	-	few	TGTGCCAGCAGCTTAGTGAGAAATGAGCAGTTCTTC	CASSLVRNEQFF
TRBJ2-3	TRBV28	-	-	TGTGCCAGCAATTCGGACGGCACAGATACGCAGTATTTT	CASNSDGTDTQYF
TRBJ1-5	TRBV2	-	-	TGTGCCAGCAGTGAAAGTATACTTAGCAATCAGCCCCAGCATTTT	CASSESILSNQPQHF
TRBJ2-1	TRBV12-3/TRBV12-4	-	few	TGTGCCAGCAGTCAAAAGCGGAGGAGCTCCTACAATGAGCAGTTCTTC	CASSQKRRSSYNEQFF
TRBJ1-1	TRBV28	-	-	TGTGCCAGCAGTTTAAGCAGTAAGGGGACGGCGGTCGAAGCTTTCTTT	CASSLSSKGTAVEAFF
TRBJ1-6	TRBV11-3	-	-	TGTGCCAGCGCTCAGTCGTTTGACAGTTCGAATTCACCCCTCCACTTT	CASAQSFDSSNSPLHF
TRBJ2-1	TRBV6-1	TRBD2	-	TGTGCCAGCTCCTGGACTAGCGGGGACTACAATGAGCAGTTCTTC	CASSWTSGDYNEQFF
TRBJ2-1	TRBV11-3	-	-	TGTGCCAGCAGCCCACCCGGGGGTGTTGAGCAGTTCTTC	CASSPPGGVEQFF